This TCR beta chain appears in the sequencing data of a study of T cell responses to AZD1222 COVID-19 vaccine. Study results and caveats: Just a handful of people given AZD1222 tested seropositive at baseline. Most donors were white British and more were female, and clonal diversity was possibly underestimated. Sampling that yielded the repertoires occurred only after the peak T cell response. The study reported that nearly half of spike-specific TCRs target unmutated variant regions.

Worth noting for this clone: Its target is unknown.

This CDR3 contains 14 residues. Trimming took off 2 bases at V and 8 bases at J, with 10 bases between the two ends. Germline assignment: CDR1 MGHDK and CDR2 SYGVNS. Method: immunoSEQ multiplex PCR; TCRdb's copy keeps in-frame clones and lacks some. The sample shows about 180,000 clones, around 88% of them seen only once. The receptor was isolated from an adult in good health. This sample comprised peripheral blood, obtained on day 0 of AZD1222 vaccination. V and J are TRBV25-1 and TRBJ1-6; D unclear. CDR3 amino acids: CASSETGWDSPLHF. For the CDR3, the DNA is TGTGCCAGCAGTGAAACGGGGTGGGATTCACCCCTCCACTTT.